This T cell receptor beta chain was found in a study of spatial heterogeneity in lung cancer (dated by TCRdb to the late 2010s). Concerning the study at large: Beta-chain transcripts were consistently detected in greater numbers than alpha-chain transcripts, which likely reflected higher beta-chain transcript abundance. In tumor regions, TCR transcript counts showed a strong correlation with a T cell transcriptional module score derived from matched bulk RNA-seq. In the raw uncorrected reads, each unique combination of TCR and UMI appeared more than ten times on average. TCR alpha and beta repertoires were quantitatively compared across multiple tumor regions, matched nontumor lung and blood in non-small cell lung cancer. The study linked features of the TCR repertoire to counts of nonsynonymous mutations, which were determined by whole-exome sequencing of tumor tissue. At surgery, roughly 220 tumor regions, almost 65 matched nontumor lung samples and some 54 PBMC samples were TCR-sequenced for both alpha and beta chains. Summary of the overall study and its limitations: TCR-seq coverage of tumor T cells was estimated to be only roughly 7.5% for alpha chains and roughly 14% for beta chains. The count of ubiquitous expanded TCRs correlated with the count of ubiquitous nonsynonymous mutations, and the count of regional expanded TCRs correlated with the count of regional nonsynonymous mutations. Additional single-cell paired TCR alpha and beta sequencing was considered necessary to confirm, at a functional level, the hypothesis that regional TCRs recognize regional mutations. The tumor nonsynonymous mutation count correlated with the number of expanded alpha and beta TCRs within the tumor.

Taken with the paper, the label for time point translates to: sample taken at primary tumor resection. Donors were 70 or so patients with early-stage, untreated non-small cell lung cancer from the lung TRACERx cohort. For TCR sequencing, whole RNA was extracted from tumor and nontumor lung tissue, or from cryopreserved PBMC samples, and no cell sorting was done. Patients were selected for TCR sequencing only if sufficient RNA was available from at least two tumor regions. A lung pathologist reviewed the tumor and adjacent nontumor lung specimens before the specimens were selected. Library creation used 5' RACE. The listed sequencing device is NextSeq 500. In the TCR library protocol, a unique molecular identifier was attached to each TCR cDNA molecule so that PCR and sequencing errors could be corrected. Processing in the source paper ran as follows. Decombinator tools were used for TCR identification, UMI-based error correction and CDR3 extraction. TCRs above a frequency of 2 per 1,000, corresponding to the top 1% of the tumor frequency distribution, were defined as expanded. Expanded tumor TCRs were classed as regional if statistically deemed absent (corrected P<0.05) from at least one tumor region, otherwise ubiquitous. Each repertoire was subsampled 100 times to 5,000 TCRs, after which Renyi diversity was computed with the R vegan package. To build CDR3 similarity networks, amino acid triplet string-kernel similarity was used, and CDR3s were connected when their pairwise similarity was above 0.82. TCRdb took the public reads, trimmed them with fastp at Q25, ran MiXCR for clone calling and kept in-frame beta chains. CDR3 protein duplicates are merged, each entry listing the most common genes and DNA. In this record, the V and J calls reflect TCRdb's handling and not the investigators' own analysis. The sample table contains 7,200 or so distinct CDR3 sequences; only one count was recorded for around 12% of them. The ten largest clones capture 20% to 25% of the sample.

This clonotype showed up many times. Its target antigen remains unknown. The input lacks base qualities; no much larger clone sits a single base away. The V and J ends are trimmed by 5 bases and 1 base, leaving 11 bases between them. According to the germline V gene (reference sequence), CDR1 reads SGHNT and CDR2 reads YYREEE. The CDR3 sequence holds 14 residues, the cysteine and phenylalanine included. Solely the CDR3 DNA is kept, with 42 bases framed from the first base. The V gene is TRBV5-4 and the J gene is TRBJ2-3; matching of 6 bases hints at TRBD2 as the D gene. Source: lung tumor tissue, taken at surgery. The TCR originated in a male donor with early-stage non-small cell lung cancer. CDR3 region: CASSREYGTDTQYF. The bases read TGTGCCAGCAGTCGGGAGTACGGCACAGATACGCAGTATTTT.